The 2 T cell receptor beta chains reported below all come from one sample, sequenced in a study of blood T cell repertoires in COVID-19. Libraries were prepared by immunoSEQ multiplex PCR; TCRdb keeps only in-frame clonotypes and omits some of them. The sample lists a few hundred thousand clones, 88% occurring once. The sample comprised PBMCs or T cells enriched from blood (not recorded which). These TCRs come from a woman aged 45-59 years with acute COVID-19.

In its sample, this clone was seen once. The CDR3 sequence is CASSPRGPEQYF. For the CDR3, the DNA is TGTGCCAGCTCACCGCGGGGGCCCGAGCAGTACTTC. The genes are TRBV18 and TRBJ2-7, with D maybe TRBD2 (7 bases). Germline CDR1 KGHSH, CDR2 LQKENI. The CDR3 contains 12 residues. The V gene lost 3 bases and the J gene lost 6 bases, with 9 bases spanning the gap. Variable domain in full (rest from reference TRBV18 and TRBJ2-7): NAGVMQNPRHLVRRRGQEARLRCSPMKGHSHVYWYRQLPEEGLKFMVYLQKENIIDESGMPKERFSAEFPKEGPSILRIQQVVRGDSAAYFCASSPRGPEQYFGPGTRLTVT.

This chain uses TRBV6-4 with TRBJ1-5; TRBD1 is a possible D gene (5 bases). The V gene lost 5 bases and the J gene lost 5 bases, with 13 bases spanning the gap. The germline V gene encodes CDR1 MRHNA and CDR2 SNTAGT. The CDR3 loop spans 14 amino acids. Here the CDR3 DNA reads TGTGCCAGCAGTCGGCAGGGAGGGGATCAGCCCCAGCATTTT. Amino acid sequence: CASSRQGGDQPQHF.